Following are 16 T cell receptor beta chains from one sample sequenced in a study of blood T cells in healthy people across ages. A second PCR, run for roughly 6 to 11 cycles, used a sample-barcoded 5' primer plus a J-beta primer mix. TCRdb reanalysed the 5' RACE reads using MiXCR and keeps one entry per CDR3 protein. Here the sample spans hundreds of thousands of distinct CDR3 sequences, around a quarter being singletons. This sample also belongs to another study, concerning T cells of mothers and their children.

The sample consisted of blood. Every receptor here comes from a boy aged 2 to 10 in good health.

This clonotype was recorded a few times. The chain employs TRBV29-1 and TRBJ2-7; D gene ambiguous. The DNA end favors TRBJ2-1, so the J call may be wrong. CDR1 SQVTM and CDR2 ANQGSEA come from the germline V gene. The CDR3 is made up of 13 amino acids. CDR3 nucleotide sequence: TGCAGCGTTGAAGGCAGTCCTTCGTGGGAGCAGTTCTTC. It yields the protein CSVEGSPSWEQFF.

This clonotype was seen a single time. The chain links TRBV20-1 to TRBJ2-1; weak D call: TRBD1 (6 bases). Trimming took off 5 bases at V and 0 bases at J, with 8 bases between the two ends. This CDR3 region has 13 residues. The germline CDR1 and CDR2 sequences are DFQATT and SNEGSKA (reference sequence). The CDR3 spells CSAEGDSYNEQFF. As DNA, the CDR3 is TGCAGTGCTGAGGGGGACTCCTACAATGAGCAGTTCTTC.

The rearrangement uses TRBV6-2 or TRBV6-3 and TRBJ2-5; TRBD1 aligns across 8 bases. With 2 bases clipped from V and 5 bases from J, the junction kept 7 bases outside the gene matches. Per the germline V gene, CDR1 is MNHEY and CDR2 is SVGEGT. This CDR3 has 15 residues. As DNA, the CDR3 is TGTGCCAGCAGTTACCCGAGGACAGGGAAGGAGACCCAGTACTTC. This sequence encodes CASSYPRTGKETQYF.

The CDR3 here is CASTLGRTNYGYTF. As DNA, the CDR3 is TGTGCCAGCACCCTGGGACGGACGAACTATGGCTACACCTTC. The chain recombines TRBV6-5 with TRBJ1-2; D is possibly TRBD1 (5 bases). Trimming cost V 7 bases and J 2 bases, with 14 bases left between them. The CDR3 is made up of 14 amino acids. The germline V gene has CDR1 MNHEY and CDR2 SVGAGI.

Many counts were recorded for this clonotype. V usage is TRBV4-3 and J usage is TRBJ2-2; 12 positions agree with TRBD2. CDR3 length: 16 residues. CDR1 and CDR2 (germline): LGHNA, YSLEER. Losses at the gene ends were 6 bases for V and 3 bases for J; bases not matched to a gene: 5. Here the CDR3 DNA reads TGCGCCAGCAGTATTTCTAGCGGGAGGGACACCGGGGAGCTGTTTTTT. It translates to CASSISSGRDTGELFF.

The table lists this clonotype with a count of one. CDR3 amino acids: CASSQEGASGGAETQYF. As DNA, the CDR3 is TGCGCCAGCAGCCAAGAAGGGGCTAGCGGGGGGGCTGAGACCCAGTACTTC. V usage is TRBV4-1 and J usage is TRBJ2-5; 12 bases line up with TRBD2. Per germline, CDR1 MGHRA and CDR2 YSYEKL. After removal of 0 bases from V and 5 bases from J, the junction contained 7 bases not matched to a gene. The CDR3 sequence is 17 residues long.

This clonotype was counted ten times or more. V is TRBV5-1 and J is TRBJ2-5; TRBD1 matches at 7 bases. This CDR3 comprises 12 residues. V shed 4 bases and J 13 bases; nucleotides not matched to a gene: 10. Germline CDR1 and CDR2: SGHRS and YFSETQ. The CDR3 sequence: CASSKGTDPWYF. The CDR3 coding sequence is TGCGCCAGCAGCAAAGGGACAGACCCCTGGTACTTC. The whole variable domain, remainder taken from reference TRBV5-1 and TRBJ2-5, is KAGVTQTPRYLIKTRGQQVTLSCSPISGHRSVSWYQQTPGQGLQFLFEYFSETQRNKGNFPGRFSGRQFSNSRSEMNVSTLELGDSALYLCASSKGTDPWYFGPGTRLLVL.

The V gene is TRBV20-1, the J gene TRBJ1-2, with TRBD1 as a possible D gene (5 bases). Trimming removed 1 base from V and 5 bases from J, with 11 bases in between. The V gene's germline CDR1 is DFQATT and CDR2 SNEGSKA (reference sequence). The CDR3 consists of 13 residues. The CDR3 loop reads CSARGRTGYGYTF. The CDR3 DNA sequence: TGCAGTGCTAGAGGTCGCACAGGTTATGGCTACACCTTC.

V and J are TRBV7-8 and TRBJ2-1, with no clear D. The CDR3 runs to 14 residues. The V gene lost 8 bases and the J gene lost 0 bases, with 11 bases spanning the gap. The germline gives CDR1 SGHVS, CDR2 FQNEAQ. The CDR3 coding sequence is TGTGCCAGCGACGCGGAGAGCTCCTACAATGAGCAGTTCTTC. This sequence encodes CASDAESSYNEQFF.

This clonotype came up a few times. Given the absence of the conserved phenylalanine or tryptophan at the CDR3 end, a read error is likely. This rearrangement joins TRBV3-1 to TRBJ2-7; D is unclear. V lost 0 bases, J lost 5 bases, and 11 bases lay in between. Looked up from germline, CDR1 is LGHDT and CDR2 is YNNKEL (reference sequence). The CDR3 is made up of 14 amino acids. The CDR3 spells CASSQDRAPHEQYL. The CDR3 DNA reads TGTGCCAGCAGCCAAGATCGGGCGCCCCACGAGCAGTACCTC.

This chain links TRBV6-5 with TRBJ2-5; TRBD1 might be the D (6 bases). This CDR3 is built from 18 residues. Deletions cut 0 bases from V and 0 bases from J, with 17 bases between. Germline CDR1 and CDR2: MNHEY and SVGAGI. CDR3 loop: CASSYSSRGLRYQETQYF. The CDR3 bases are TGTGCCAGCAGTTACTCGAGCAGGGGCCTCCGGTACCAAGAGACCCAGTACTTC.

A few counts support this clonotype. The rearrangement joins TRBV7-2 to TRBJ1-6; possibly TRBD1 for D (6 bases). Germline lookup yields CDR1 SGHTA and CDR2 FQGNSA. V was cut by 6 bases and J by 13 bases, with 16 bases left in between. The CDR3 is 13 amino acids. The CDR3 nucleotides read TGTGCCAGCAGTCAGCAGGGGATTAGGCCCCTCCACTTT. This sequence encodes CASSQQGIRPLHF.

This clonotype was seen only a few times. The chain is built from TRBV7-9 and TRBJ2-1; 8 nucleotides match TRBD1. CDR3 length: 17 residues. Germline CDR1 reads SEHNR; CDR2 reads FQNEAQ (reference sequence). V was pared by 7 bases and J by 1 base, with 12 bases of the junction left unmatched. CDR3 nucleotide sequence: TGTGCCAGCAACACCTGGGAAGGGACAGGTTCCTACAATGAGCAGTTCTTC. Residues: CASNTWEGTGSYNEQFF.

This clonotype came up a few times. The rearrangement uses TRBV11-2 and TRBJ1-4; 7 bases are a match to TRBD1. Germline assignment: CDR1 SGHAT and CDR2 FQNNGV. Trimming at V came to 6 bases and at J to 6 bases, leaving 4 bases not matched to a gene. The CDR3 has 13 amino acids. The CDR3 sequence: CASSRQGYEKLFF. The CDR3 DNA sequence: TGTGCCAGCAGTCGACAGGGCTATGAAAAACTGTTTTTT.

As DNA, the CDR3 is TGTGCCAGCAGCGTAGGCGGGAGTCTAGAGACCCAGTACTTC. It encodes CASSVGGSLETQYF. The chain is built from TRBV9 and TRBJ2-5; 7 nucleotides agree with TRBD2. Germline values: CDR1 SGDLS, CDR2 YYNGEE. V shed 0 bases and J 4 bases; nucleotides not matched to a gene: 3. This CDR3 has 14 amino acids. Looking up the rest from reference TRBV9 and TRBJ2-5 gives the full variable domain: DSGVTQTPKHLITATGQRVTLRCSPRSGDLSVYWYQQSLDQGLQFLIQYYNGEERAKGNILERFSAQQFPDLHSELNLSSLELGDSALYFCASSVGGSLETQYFGPGTRLLVL.

This chain joins TRBV12-3 or TRBV12-4 and TRBJ2-2, with 7 bases fitting TRBD1. The CDR3 runs 13 residues. J gave up 7 bases and V 6 bases, and 5 bases lay outside the gene matches. The CDR3, as DNA: TGTGCCAGCAGGGCGACAGGGATCGGGGAGCTGTTTTTT. Translating it yields CASRATGIGELFF.